Listed here are 20 T cell receptor beta chains from one sample, sequenced in a study of cytomegalovirus exposure and HLA in healthy donors. PCR primers comprised 60 Vbeta and 13 Jbeta primers. The method was immunoSEQ multiplex PCR; TCRdb's version includes in-frame clones alone and lacks a portion of them. The data contain more than 80,000 clones, more than 75% of them singletons. The specimen sequenced was PBMCs. The receptors derive from a human donor in good health.

This chain links TRBV18 with TRBJ2-7, with 7 bases matching TRBD2. Per the germline V gene, CDR1 is KGHSH and CDR2 is LQKENI. The CDR3 sequence is 16 residues long. V was clipped by 3 bases and J by 1 base; unmatched bases: 9. The CDR3 loop reads CASSPGMRTRSYEQYF. The CDR3 DNA is TGTGCCAGCTCACCCGGAATGAGGACTAGGTCCTACGAGCAGTACTTC.

J is TRBJ2-7 and V is TRBV6-1; D remains unclear. CDR3 length equals 14 residues. The germline gives CDR1 MNHNS, CDR2 SASEGT. Trimming took off 6 bases at V and 4 bases at J, with 16 bases between the two ends. CDR3 protein: CASRKALLGYEQYF. The CDR3 DNA is TGTGCCAGCAGAAAGGCACTTCTAGGATACGAGCAGTACTTC.

The rearrangement joins TRBV10-2 to TRBJ1-1; the D is unclear. Trimming removed 7 bases from V and 4 bases from J, with 16 bases in between. The CDR3 extends over 14 amino acids. Germline-derived CDR1 and CDR2 are WSHSY and SAAADI. In nucleotides, the CDR3 is TGCGCCAGCATCAATGCCGCGGGGAGCACTGAAGCTTTCTTT. This gives the protein CASINAAGSTEAFF.

A few counts support this clone. V is TRBV15 and J is TRBJ1-1; D is perhaps TRBD1 (5 bases). The V and J ends lost 0 bases and 4 bases respectively, with 15 bases between them. The CDR3 extends over 16 amino acids. The germline CDR1 and CDR2 sequences are LNHNV and YYDKDF (reference sequence). The CDR3 is CATSRDRTAGLTEAFF. As DNA, the CDR3 is TGTGCCACCAGCAGAGATAGAACAGCAGGGCTCACTGAAGCTTTCTTT. The full variable domain, its missing parts supplied by reference TRBV15 and TRBJ1-1, is DAMVIQNPRYQVTQFGKPVTLSCSQTLNHNVMYWYQQKSSQAPKLLFHYYDKDFNNEADTPDNFQSRRPNTSFCFLDIRSPGLGDTAMYLCATSRDRTAGLTEAFFGQGTRLTVV.

The chain uses TRBV19 and TRBJ1-5, with TRBD1 matching over 7 bases. Per the germline V gene, CDR1 is LNHDA and CDR2 is SQIVND (reference sequence). The CDR3 spans 14 residues. The V segment lost 2 bases and the J segment 6 bases; nucleotides outside the gene matches: 4. The CDR3 nucleotides are TGTGCCAGTAGTATACAGAGGGGGCCTCAGCCCCAGCATTTT. Encoded protein: CASSIQRGPQPQHF.

This rearrangement joins TRBV13 to TRBJ1-1; TRBD1 matches at 8 bases. J lost 3 bases, V lost 5 bases, and 20 bases had no gene match. CDR3 length equals 19 residues. Germline CDR1 PRHDT, CDR2 FYEKMQ (reference sequence). Here the CDR3 reads CASSPRPLTGDKGYTEAFF. The DNA of the CDR3 is TGTGCCAGCAGCCCAAGACCATTGACAGGGGATAAGGGGTACACTGAAGCTTTCTTT.

CDR3 sequence: CAISGTEKQGVYF. For the CDR3, the DNA is TGTGCCATCAGCGGGACAGAGAAACAGGGGGTATATTTT. The gene calls are TRBV10-3 and TRBJ1-3; 8 nucleotides match TRBD1. The CDR3 is 13 amino acids. Unmatched junction bases numbered 12, after V lost 6 bases and J lost 14 bases. Germline CDR1 and CDR2: ENHRY and SYGVKD.

This clone was picked up a small number of times. The rearrangement joins TRBV30 to TRBJ1-4; TRBD1 matches 7 bases. Germline V gene sequence: CDR1 GTSNPN, CDR2 SVGIG (reference sequence). The CDR3 is 13 residues long. J was trimmed by 3 bases and V by 7 bases; bases with no gene match: 5. The CDR3 is CASAGTANEKLFF. The CDR3 region has the DNA TGTGCCTCTGCCGGGACAGCTAATGAAAAACTGTTTTTT.

The chain joins TRBV5-1 to TRBJ2-2; 8 bases fit TRBD2. Germline V gene lookup returns CDR1 SGHRS and CDR2 YFSETQ. The trim removed 5 bases at V and 7 bases at J, leaving 22 bases unmatched. This CDR3 comprises 19 residues. This CDR3 is CASSVDSGGDTVFGGELFF. CDR3 DNA sequence: TGCGCCAGCAGTGTTGACTCCGGGGGGGACACCGTTTTCGGCGGGGAGCTGTTTTTT.

The gene calls are TRBV27 and TRBJ2-3; the D is unclear. CDR1 and CDR2 from the germline V gene are MNHEY and SMNVEV (reference sequence). This CDR3 has 13 residues. The V end lost 8 bases, the J end lost 1 base, and 10 bases lay between the germline ends. This CDR3 is CASLQSGTDTQYF. CDR3 coding DNA: TGTGCCAGCCTGCAAAGCGGCACAGATACGCAGTATTTT.

The chain couples TRBV7-9 to TRBJ2-5; 10 nucleotides agree with TRBD2. CDR1 and CDR2 (germline): SEHNR, FQNEAQ (reference sequence). This CDR3 has 14 amino acids. The ends lost 6 bases at V and 4 bases at J; junction bases unmatched: 5. The CDR3 spells CASSSAGGSETQYF. The CDR3 DNA reads TGTGCCAGCAGTTCAGCGGGGGGGTCAGAGACCCAGTACTTC.

This chain uses TRBV18 with TRBJ2-5; TRBD2 aligns across 7 bases. The V segment lost 0 bases and the J segment 5 bases; nucleotides outside the gene matches: 9. The CDR3 sequence is 16 residues long. Germline assignment: CDR1 KGHSH and CDR2 LQKENI. The CDR3 sequence is CASSPPGGDLGETQYF. CDR3 nucleotide sequence: TGTGCCAGCTCACCACCGGGGGGGGACCTGGGGGAGACCCAGTACTTC. The full variable domain, with the rest looked up from reference TRBV18 and TRBJ2-5, is NAGVMQNPRHLVRRRGQEARLRCSPMKGHSHVYWYRQLPEEGLKFMVYLQKENIIDESGMPKERFSAEFPKEGPSILRIQQVVRGDSAAYFCASSPPGGDLGETQYFGPGTRLLVL.

This chain joins TRBV7-2 and TRBJ2-7; weak D call: TRBD2 (5 bases). This CDR3 spans 13 amino acids. The V and J ends lost 4 bases and 0 bases respectively, with 7 bases between them. CDR1 and CDR2 (germline): SGHTA, FQGNSA. The CDR3 spells CASSSGTSYEQYF. The DNA of the CDR3 is TGTGCCAGCAGCTCGGGAACCTCCTACGAGCAGTACTTC.

The V gene is TRBV18, the J gene TRBJ2-7, with 9 positions matching TRBD1. Germline-derived CDR1 and CDR2 are KGHSH and LQKENI. The ends lost 3 bases at V and 5 bases at J; junction bases unmatched: 8. The CDR3 runs to 15 residues. DNA for the CDR3: TGTGCCAGCTCACCCCTAGTTGGGACAGGGCACGAGCAGTACTTC. As protein: CASSPLVGTGHEQYF.

CDR3 nucleotides: TGCGCCAGCAGCCTAGACTATAGCAATCAGCCCCAGCATTTT. The encoded protein is CASSLDYSNQPQHF. V gene TRBV5-1 combines with J gene TRBJ1-5, with no clear D. The germline CDR1 and CDR2 sequences are SGHRS and YFSETQ. The CDR3 is 14 amino acids. V was pared by 4 bases and J by 0 bases, with 8 bases between.

The chain joins TRBV27 to TRBJ2-3; D unresolved. Germline V CDR1 and CDR2: MNHEY, SMNVEV (reference sequence). The CDR3 sequence is 15 residues long. Trimming shortened V by 4 bases and J by 0 bases, and 11 bases separated the two germline ends. The chain's CDR3 is CASSSRLRSTDTQYF. For the CDR3, the DNA is TGTGCCAGCAGTTCGAGGCTAAGAAGCACAGATACGCAGTATTTT.

The genes are TRBV7-2 and TRBJ2-7; 8 nucleotides match TRBD1. The V gene end was trimmed by 3 bases and the J gene end by 5 bases; junction bases not matched to a gene: 9. This CDR3 is 15 amino acids long. Germline CDR1 and CDR2: SGHTA and FQGNSA. The CDR3, as DNA: TGTGCCAGCAGCTTCCCGGGGCGACAGGGGCACGAGCAGTACTTC. Protein: CASSFPGRQGHEQYF.

V usage is TRBV11-1 and J usage is TRBJ1-6; D is perhaps TRBD1 (5 bases). The CDR3 loop spans 16 amino acids. Germline assignment: CDR1 SGHAT and CDR2 FQDESV (reference sequence). The V end lost 5 bases, the J end lost 2 bases, and 13 bases lay between the germline ends. The CDR3: CASSPGLRPYNSPLHF. The CDR3 DNA sequence: TGTGCCAGCAGCCCGGGACTGAGGCCCTATAATTCACCCCTCCACTTT. Using reference TRBV11-1 and TRBJ1-6 for the parts outside the CDR3, the full variable domain is EAEVAQSPRYKITEKSQAVAFWCDPISGHATLYWYRQILGQGPELLVQFQDESVVDDSQLPKDRFSAERLKGVDSTLKIQPAELGDSAMYLCASSPGLRPYNSPLHFGNGTRLTVT.

CDR3 DNA sequence: TGTGCCAGCAGCTTGGCCGTGTACAGGGACCACTATGGCTACACCTTC. This gives the protein CASSLAVYRDHYGYTF. The V gene is TRBV5-8, the J gene TRBJ1-2, with D possibly TRBD1 on 6 matching bases. The CDR3 contains 16 residues. V lost 0 bases and J lost 3, with 15 bases in between. Germline V gene data show CDR1 as SGHTS and CDR2 as YDEGEE.

The genes are TRBV2 and TRBJ1-2; D is unclear. This CDR3 has 12 amino acids. Germline loops: CDR1 SNHLY, CDR2 FYNNEI. The V end was cut by 8 bases, the J end by 4 bases, with 11 bases between. The DNA of the CDR3 is TGTGCCAGCTTCAGGAACTTCTATGGCTACACCTTC. This codes for CASFRNFYGYTF.